Following are 8 T cell receptor beta chains from one sample sequenced in a study of T cells in Graves' hyperthyroidism and ophthalmopathy (dated by TCRdb to 2018 to 2020). Library generation was performed with multiplex PCR. The sequencer listed for this sample is Illumina HiSeq 2000. The TCR beta CDR3 regions were amplified from RNA transcripts. The TCR CDR3 was subjected to a first round of RT-PCR using the HTBI primer set and the Qiagen OneStep RT-PCR kit. TCRdb trimmed the raw reads at Q25, called clones with MiXCR and kept productive beta chains. All rows with the same CDR3 protein become a single entry with the most common DNA and genes. For this sample the table gives about 400,000 distinct CDR3 sequences, of which around 13% were detected only once. The ten largest make up around a tenth of the sample. What was sequenced was blood. The receptors originated from a woman between 18 and 29 years old with Graves' hyperthyroidism.

This clonotype was detected only once. J is TRBJ1-4 and V is TRBV19, with D maybe TRBD1 (6 bases). Germline V gene data show CDR1 as LNHDA and CDR2 as SQIVND (reference sequence). Trimming removed 8 bases at V and 8 bases at J, with 15 bases between. The CDR3 covers 13 residues. The CDR3 coding sequence is TGTGCCAGTGCCTCGGGGGCGCGAGAAAAACTGTTTTTT. The encoded protein is CASASGAREKLFF.

The J gene is TRBJ1-6, the V gene TRBV9, with D possibly being TRBD1 (6 bases). Trimming took off 4 bases at V and 8 bases at J, with 13 bases between the two ends. The length of the CDR3 is 14 residues. Per germline, CDR1 SGDLS and CDR2 YYNGEE. CDR3 protein: CASSRHSGDSPLHF. As DNA, the CDR3 is TGTGCCAGCAGCCGACACTCAGGGGATTCACCCCTCCACTTT.

This clonotype was counted ten times or more. V usage is TRBV4-3 and J usage is TRBJ2-1; D might be TRBD2 (6 bases). CDR1 and CDR2 (germline): LGHNA, YSLEER. The CDR3 extends over 17 amino acids. The ends were cut back, 3 bases at V and 6 bases at J, with 21 bases in the middle. The CDR3 DNA reads TGCGCCAGCAGCCACATTAGACGACTAGACGGAGGCAATGAGCAGTTCTTC. It specifies CASSHIRRLDGGNEQFF.

This clonotype was counted many times. The chain recombines TRBV12-3 or TRBV12-4 with TRBJ2-3, with D possibly matching TRBD2 (5 bases). The CDR3 totals 15 residues. The V gene lost 3 bases and the J gene lost 2 bases, with 12 bases spanning the gap. CDR3 sequence: CASSFGRGVTDTQYF. CDR3 DNA sequence: TGTGCCAGCAGTTTCGGACGGGGAGTCACAGATACGCAGTATTTT.

The rearrangement links TRBV14 to TRBJ2-7, with D tentatively TRBD2 (8 bases). Trimming took 0 bases from V and 3 from J, leaving 21 bases between them. CDR3 length equals 18 residues. From germline, CDR1 is SGHDN and CDR2 FVKESK. CDR3 coding DNA: TGTGCCAGCAGCCAAGACGGGGGGGGGACGGGACAGATCTACGAGCAGTACTTC. Encoded protein: CASSQDGGGTGQIYEQYF.

This clonotype showed up just a few times. The chain employs TRBV6-2 or TRBV6-3 and TRBJ1-2, with D hard to call. Germline V gives CDR1 MNHEY, CDR2 SVGEGT. The CDR3 consists of 14 residues. Trimming cost V 4 bases and J 5 bases, with 14 bases left between them. The CDR3 here is CASSLRVEAYGYTF. The CDR3 nucleotides read TGTGCCAGCAGTTTACGGGTGGAGGCGTATGGCTACACCTTC.

The sample holds many counts of this clonotype. The chain uses TRBV24-1 and TRBJ2-5; 14 bases fit TRBD2. The J segment lost 3 bases and the V segment lost 5 bases, leaving 1 base of the junction unmatched. Germline V gene data show CDR1 as KGHDR and CDR2 as SFDVKD. The CDR3 loop spans 15 amino acids. The CDR3 DNA reads TGTGCCACCAGTGTGGGACTAGCGGGGGAAGAGACCCAGTACTTC. Its protein product is CATSVGLAGEETQYF.

Notes on this clonotype: A much larger clone lies a single base off, so this may be a read error. The V call is TRBV3-1, the J call TRBJ2-7; 7 bases agree with TRBD2. The CDR3 contains 14 residues. CDR1 LGHDT and CDR2 YNNKEL come from the germline V gene (reference sequence). The CDR3, as DNA: TGTGCCAGCAGAAGTTCTAGCGGTGGATACGAGCAGCACTTC. It encodes CASRSSSGGYEQHF.